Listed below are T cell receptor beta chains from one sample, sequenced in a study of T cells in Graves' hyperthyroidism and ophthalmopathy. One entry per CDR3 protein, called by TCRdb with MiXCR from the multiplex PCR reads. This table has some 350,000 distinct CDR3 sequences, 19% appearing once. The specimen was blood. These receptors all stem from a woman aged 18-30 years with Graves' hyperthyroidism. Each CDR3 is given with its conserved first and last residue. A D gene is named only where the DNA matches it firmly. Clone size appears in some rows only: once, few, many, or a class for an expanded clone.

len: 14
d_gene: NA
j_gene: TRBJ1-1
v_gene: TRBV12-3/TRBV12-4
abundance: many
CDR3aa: CASSRWGGHTEAFF
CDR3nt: TGTGCCAGCAGCCGGTGGGGCGGTCACACTGAAGCTTTCTTT

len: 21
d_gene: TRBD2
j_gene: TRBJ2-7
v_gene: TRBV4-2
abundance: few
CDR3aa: CASRPGGLLLAKRGEPYEQYF
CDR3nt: TGTGCCAGCCGCCCCGGGGGGCTACTTTTAGCTAAGCGGGGGGAACCCTACGAGCAGTACTTC

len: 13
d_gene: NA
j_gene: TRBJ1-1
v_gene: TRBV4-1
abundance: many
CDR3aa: CASSQDFGLKAFF
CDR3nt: TGCGCCAGCAGCCAAGATTTCGGGCTTAAAGCTTTCTTT

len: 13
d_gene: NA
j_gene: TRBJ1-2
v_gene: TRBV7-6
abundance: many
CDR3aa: CASSLGVNYGYTF
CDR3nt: TGTGCCAGCAGTTTAGGGGTTAACTATGGCTACACCTTC

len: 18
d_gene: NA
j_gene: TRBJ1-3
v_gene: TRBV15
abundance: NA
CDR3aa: CATSPSTAYTVSGNTIYF
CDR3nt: TGTGCCACCAGCCCCTCAACAGCTTACACCGTCTCTGGAAACACCATATATTTT

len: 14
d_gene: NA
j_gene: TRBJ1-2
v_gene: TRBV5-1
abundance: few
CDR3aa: CASSLISRTYGYTF
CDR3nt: TGCGCCAGCAGCTTGATTTCAAGGACGTATGGCTACACCTTC

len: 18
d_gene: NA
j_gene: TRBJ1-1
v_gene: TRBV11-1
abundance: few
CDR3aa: CASSNLGTPSTPLTEAFF
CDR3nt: TGTGCCAGCAGCAACCTCGGGACACCAAGTACTCCTTTGACTGAAGCTTTCTTT

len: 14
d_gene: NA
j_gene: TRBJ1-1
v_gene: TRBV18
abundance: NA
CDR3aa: CASSPTGTVLEAFF
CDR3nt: TGTGCCAGCTCACCAACCGGCACGGTGCTGGAAGCTTTCTTT

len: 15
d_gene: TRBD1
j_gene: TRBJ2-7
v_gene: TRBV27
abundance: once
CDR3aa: CASSLQLTGHYEQYF
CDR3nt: TGTGCCAGCAGTCTACAACTGACAGGGCACTACGAGCAGTACTTC

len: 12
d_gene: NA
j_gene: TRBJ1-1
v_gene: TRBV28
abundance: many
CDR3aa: CASSLADTEAFF
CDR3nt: TGTGCCAGCAGTTTAGCTGACACTGAAGCTTTCTTT

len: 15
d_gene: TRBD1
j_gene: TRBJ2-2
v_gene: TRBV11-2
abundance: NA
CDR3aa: CASRWDRGHTGELFF
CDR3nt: TGTGCCAGCAGATGGGACAGGGGACACACCGGGGAGCTGTTTTTT

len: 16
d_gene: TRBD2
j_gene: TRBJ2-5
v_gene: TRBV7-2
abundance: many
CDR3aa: CASSLGIAGGMETQYF
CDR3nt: TGTGCCAGCAGCTTAGGGATAGCGGGGGGCATGGAGACCCAGTACTTC

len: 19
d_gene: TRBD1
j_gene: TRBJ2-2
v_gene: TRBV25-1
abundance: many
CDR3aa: CASSESWTGAYSNTGELFF
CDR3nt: TGTGCCAGCAGTGAAAGTTGGACAGGGGCCTACTCGAACACCGGGGAGCTGTTTTTT

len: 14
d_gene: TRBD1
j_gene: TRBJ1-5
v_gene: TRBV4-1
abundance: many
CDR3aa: CASSHRQGGQPQHF
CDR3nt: TGCGCCAGCAGCCACAGACAGGGTGGTCAGCCCCAGCATTTT

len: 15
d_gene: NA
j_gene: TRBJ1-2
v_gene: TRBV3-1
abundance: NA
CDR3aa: CASSQEITSRFGYTF
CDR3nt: TGTGCCAGCAGCCAAGAGATAACCAGCCGGTTTGGCTACACCTTC

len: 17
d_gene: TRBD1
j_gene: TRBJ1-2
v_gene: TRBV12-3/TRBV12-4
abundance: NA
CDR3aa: CASNEELLDRGNYGYTF
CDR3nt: TGTGCCAGCAATGAGGAACTTCTGGACAGGGGAAACTATGGCTACACCTTC

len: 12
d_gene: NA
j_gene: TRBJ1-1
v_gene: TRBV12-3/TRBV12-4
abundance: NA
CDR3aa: CASAGMAPEAFF
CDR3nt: TGTGCCAGCGCAGGGATGGCGCCTGAAGCTTTCTTT

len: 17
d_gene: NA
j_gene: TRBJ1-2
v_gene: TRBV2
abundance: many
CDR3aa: CASILAVYEVSSYGYTF
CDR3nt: TGTGCCAGTATCCTTGCCGTGTATGAGGTATCAAGCTATGGCTACACCTTC

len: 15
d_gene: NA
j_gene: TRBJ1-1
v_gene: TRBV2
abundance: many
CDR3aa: CASSDRTVWYTEAFF
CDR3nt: TGTGCCAGCAGCGATAGGACAGTGTGGTACACTGAAGCTTTCTTT

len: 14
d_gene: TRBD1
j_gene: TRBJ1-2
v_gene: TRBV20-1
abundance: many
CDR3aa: CSAEIQDREMGYTF
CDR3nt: TGCAGTGCCGAAATCCAGGACAGGGAAATGGGCTACACCTTC

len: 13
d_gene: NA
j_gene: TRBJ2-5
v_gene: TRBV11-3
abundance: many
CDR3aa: CASSLVRDSGQYF
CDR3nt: TGTGCCAGCAGCTTAGTCCGGGATAGCGGCCAGTACTTC

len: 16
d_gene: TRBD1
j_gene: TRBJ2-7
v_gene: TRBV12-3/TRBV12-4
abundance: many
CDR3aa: CASSPTPGQGTSEQYF
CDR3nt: TGTGCCAGCAGTCCCACCCCTGGACAGGGAACGAGCGAGCAGTACTTC

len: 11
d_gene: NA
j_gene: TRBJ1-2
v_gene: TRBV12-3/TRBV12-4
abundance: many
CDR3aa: CASRGLLDYTF
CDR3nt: TGTGCCAGCCGAGGATTGTTGGATTACACCTTC

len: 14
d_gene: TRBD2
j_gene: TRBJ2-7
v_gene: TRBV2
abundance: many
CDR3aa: CASSVYSGGYEQYF
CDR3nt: TGTGCCAGCAGTGTATATAGCGGGGGCTACGAGCAGTACTTC

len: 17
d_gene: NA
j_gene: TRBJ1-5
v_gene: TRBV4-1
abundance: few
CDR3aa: CASSQGVVGQLNQPQHF
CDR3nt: TGCGCCAGCAGCCAAGGGGTTGTTGGGCAGCTCAATCAGCCCCAGCATTTT

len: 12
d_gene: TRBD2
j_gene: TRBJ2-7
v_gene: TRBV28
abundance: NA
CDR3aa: CASSPWTSGMYF
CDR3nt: TGTGCCAGCAGTCCGTGGACTAGCGGGATGTACTTC

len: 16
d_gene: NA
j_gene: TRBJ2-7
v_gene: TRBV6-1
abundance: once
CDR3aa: CASSIYRSSSSYEQYF
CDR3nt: TGTGCCAGCAGTATCTATCGGAGTTCGAGCTCCTACGAGCAGTACTTC

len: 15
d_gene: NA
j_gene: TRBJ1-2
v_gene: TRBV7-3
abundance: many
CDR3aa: CASSLGPGVFYGYTF
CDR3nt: TGTGCCAGCAGCTTGGGACCCGGAGTTTTCTATGGCTACACCTTC

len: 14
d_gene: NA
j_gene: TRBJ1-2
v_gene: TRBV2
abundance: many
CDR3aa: CASRGRQDLYGYTF
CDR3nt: TGTGCCAGCAGAGGGCGACAGGACCTCTATGGCTACACCTTC

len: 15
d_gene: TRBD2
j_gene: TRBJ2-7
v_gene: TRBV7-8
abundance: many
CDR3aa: CASSWQRGPFYEQYF
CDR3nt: TGTGCCAGCAGCTGGCAGCGGGGACCTTTCTACGAGCAGTACTTC

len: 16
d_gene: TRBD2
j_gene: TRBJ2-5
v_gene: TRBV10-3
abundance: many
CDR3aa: CAIRPGLAGEQETQYF
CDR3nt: TGTGCCATCAGACCGGGACTAGCGGGGGAGCAAGAGACCCAGTACTTC

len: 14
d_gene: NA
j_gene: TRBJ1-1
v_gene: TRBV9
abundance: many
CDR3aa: CASSLDRTNTEAFF
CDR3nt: TGTGCCAGCAGCCTCGACAGGACGAACACTGAAGCTTTCTTT

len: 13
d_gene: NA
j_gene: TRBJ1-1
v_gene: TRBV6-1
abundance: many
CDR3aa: CASVPGSNTEAFF
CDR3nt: TGTGCCAGCGTACCAGGGTCTAACACTGAAGCTTTCTTT

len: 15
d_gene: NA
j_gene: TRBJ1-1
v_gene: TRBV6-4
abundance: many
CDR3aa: CASTESAAGGTEAFF
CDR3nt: TGTGCCAGCACAGAAAGCGCCGCGGGGGGGACTGAAGCTTTCTTT

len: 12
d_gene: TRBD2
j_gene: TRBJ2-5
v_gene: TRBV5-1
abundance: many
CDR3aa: CASSREGETQYF
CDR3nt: TGCGCCAGCAGCCGGGAGGGGGAGACCCAGTACTTC

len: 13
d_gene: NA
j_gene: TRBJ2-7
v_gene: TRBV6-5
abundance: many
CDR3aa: CASTRSGTYEQYF
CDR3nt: TGTGCCAGCACTCGGTCCGGAACCTACGAGCAGTACTTC

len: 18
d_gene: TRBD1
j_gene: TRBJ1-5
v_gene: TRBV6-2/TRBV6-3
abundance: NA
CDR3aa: CASRPPGQGVGSNQPQHF
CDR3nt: TGTGCCAGCAGGCCACCGGGACAGGGGGTGGGGAGCAATCAGCCCCAGCATTTT

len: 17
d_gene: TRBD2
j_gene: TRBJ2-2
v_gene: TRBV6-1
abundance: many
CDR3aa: CASRTLLAEMNTGELFF
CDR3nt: TGTGCCAGCAGAACACTCCTAGCGGAGATGAACACCGGGGAGCTGTTTTTT

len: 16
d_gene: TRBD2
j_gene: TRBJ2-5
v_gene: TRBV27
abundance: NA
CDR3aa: CASSPLTSGRPETQYF
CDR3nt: TGTGCCAGCAGTCCCCTCACTAGCGGGAGGCCGGAGACCCAGTACTTC

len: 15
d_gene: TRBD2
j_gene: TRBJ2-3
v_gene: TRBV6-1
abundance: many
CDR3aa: CASSESGGGTDTQYF
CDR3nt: TGTGCCAGCAGTGAAAGCGGGGGGGGCACAGATACGCAGTATTTT

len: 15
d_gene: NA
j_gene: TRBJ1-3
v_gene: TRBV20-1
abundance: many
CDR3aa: CSAREGGLSGNTIYF
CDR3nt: TGCAGTGCTAGAGAAGGGGGGCTCTCTGGAAACACCATATATTTT

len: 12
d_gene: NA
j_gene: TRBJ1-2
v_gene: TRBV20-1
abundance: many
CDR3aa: CSATDTVYGYTF
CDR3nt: TGCAGTGCTACTGACACAGTCTATGGCTACACCTTC

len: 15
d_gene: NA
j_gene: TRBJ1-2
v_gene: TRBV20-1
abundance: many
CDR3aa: CSARDRTRANYGYTF
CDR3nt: TGCAGTGCTAGAGATAGGACAAGAGCTAACTATGGCTACACCTTC

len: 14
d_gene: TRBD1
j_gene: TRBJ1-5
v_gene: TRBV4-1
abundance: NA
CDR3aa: CASSPGQTNQPQHF
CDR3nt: TGCGCCAGCAGTCCGGGACAGACAAATCAGCCCCAGCATTTT

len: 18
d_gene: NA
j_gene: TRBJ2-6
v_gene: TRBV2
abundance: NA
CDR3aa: CASRPETESFSGANVLTF
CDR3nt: TGTGCCAGCAGGCCCGAGACGGAATCTTTCTCTGGGGCCAACGTCCTGACTTTC

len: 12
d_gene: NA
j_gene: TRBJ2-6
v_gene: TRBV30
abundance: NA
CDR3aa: CAWGSGANVLTF
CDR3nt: TGTGCCTGGGGTTCTGGGGCCAACGTCCTGACTTTC

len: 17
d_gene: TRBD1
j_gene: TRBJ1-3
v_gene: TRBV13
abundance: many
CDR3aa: CASSTPGQGARGNTIYF
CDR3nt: TGTGCCAGCAGCACCCCGGGACAGGGGGCAAGAGGAAACACCATATATTTT

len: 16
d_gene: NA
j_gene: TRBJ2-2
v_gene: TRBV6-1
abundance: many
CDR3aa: CASSMTLTANTGELFF
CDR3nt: TGTGCCAGCAGCATGACCCTCACAGCTAACACCGGGGAGCTGTTTTTT

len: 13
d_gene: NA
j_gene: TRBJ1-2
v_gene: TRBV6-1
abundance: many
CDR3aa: CASSEPGVHGYTF
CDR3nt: TGTGCCAGCAGTGAACCAGGGGTTCATGGCTACACCTTC

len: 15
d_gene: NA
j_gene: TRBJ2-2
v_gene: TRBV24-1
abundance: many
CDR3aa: CATSGEGWDTGELFF
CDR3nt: TGTGCCACCAGTGGAGAGGGATGGGACACCGGGGAGCTGTTTTTT

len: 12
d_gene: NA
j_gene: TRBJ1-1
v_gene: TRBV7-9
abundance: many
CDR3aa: CASSVYSIEAFF
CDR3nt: TGTGCCAGCAGCGTGTACAGCATTGAAGCTTTCTTT

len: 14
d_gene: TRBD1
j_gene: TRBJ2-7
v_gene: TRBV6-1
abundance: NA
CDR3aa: CASKLDRSSYEQYF
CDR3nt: TGTGCCAGCAAGCTGGACAGGAGCTCCTACGAGCAGTACTTC

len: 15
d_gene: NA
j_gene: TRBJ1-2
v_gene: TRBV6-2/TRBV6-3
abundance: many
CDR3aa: CASSYPGGANYGYTF
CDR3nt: TGTGCCAGCAGTTACCCCGGAGGGGCGAACTATGGCTACACCTTC

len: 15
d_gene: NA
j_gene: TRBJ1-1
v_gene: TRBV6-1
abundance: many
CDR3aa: CASSEARGVNTEAFF
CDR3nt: TGTGCCAGCAGTGAAGCGCGAGGGGTGAACACTGAAGCTTTCTTT

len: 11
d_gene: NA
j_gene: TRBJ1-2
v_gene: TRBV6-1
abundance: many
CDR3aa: CASKTGVGYTF
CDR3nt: TGTGCCAGTAAGACAGGAGTTGGCTACACCTTC

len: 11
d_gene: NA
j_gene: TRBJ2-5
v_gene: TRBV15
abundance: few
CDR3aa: CATRDGETQYF
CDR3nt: TGTGCCACCCGGGATGGAGAGACCCAGTACTTC

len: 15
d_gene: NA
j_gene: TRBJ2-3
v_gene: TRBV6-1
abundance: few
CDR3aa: CASSPGGIEADTQYF
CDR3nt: TGTGCCAGCAGTCCCGGAGGGATTGAGGCAGATACGCAGTATTTT